These 21 T cell receptor beta chains came from one sample sequenced in a study of blood T cell repertoires in COVID-19. Libraries were prepared by immunoSEQ multiplex PCR; TCRdb keeps only in-frame clonotypes and omits some of them. The sample includes fewer than 250,000 clones, about 80% of them seen just once. Sequenced input: peripheral blood. The receptors shown here come from a man aged 55 to 69 with acute or convalescent COVID-19.

This clone occurred a few times. The V gene is TRBV5-4, the J gene TRBJ1-6; 9 bases align to TRBD1. With V trimmed by 2 bases and J by 10 bases, 4 bases remained unmatched. Germline CDR1 and CDR2: SGHNT and YYREEE (reference sequence). The CDR3 covers 14 residues. CDR3 in amino acids: CASSFETGGSPLHF. For the CDR3, the DNA is TGTGCCAGCAGCTTTGAGACAGGGGGATCACCCCTCCACTTT.

The chain links TRBV2 to TRBJ1-2; 7 bases agree with TRBD1. The trim removed 7 bases at V and 2 bases at J, leaving 10 bases unmatched. Germline V gene data show CDR1 as SNHLY and CDR2 as FYNNEI. This CDR3 region has 15 residues. As DNA, the CDR3 is TGTGCCAGCACTCTAACCTGGGACAGCAACTATGGCTACACCTTC. Its translation: CASTLTWDSNYGYTF.

This chain joins TRBV7-8 and TRBJ1-5; tentative D call: TRBD1 (5 bases). Germline assignment: CDR1 SGHVS and CDR2 FQNEAQ. V dropped 0 bases and J dropped 5 bases, with 5 bases sitting between them. The CDR3 extends over 13 amino acids. CDR3 nucleotides: TGTGCCAGCAGCTTAGCAGGGGATCAGCCCCAGCATTTT. Its protein product is CASSLAGDQPQHF.

V gene TRBV6-5 combines with J gene TRBJ1-1; 7 bases align to TRBD1. From germline, CDR1 is MNHEY and CDR2 SVGAGI. This CDR3 is built from 15 residues. V shed 1 base and J 2 bases; nucleotides not matched to a gene: 4. The CDR3 DNA sequence: TGTGCCAGCAGTTACTTCGGGACAGCCAACACTGAAGCTTTCTTT. Protein product: CASSYFGTANTEAFF.

The chain recombines TRBV5-1 with TRBJ2-3, with 10 nucleotides matching TRBD2. CDR1 is SGHRS and CDR2 is YFSETQ in the germline V gene. J gave up 1 base and V 2 bases, and 4 bases lay outside the gene matches. CDR3 length equals 16 residues. The CDR3 bases are TGCGCCAGCAGCTTTCGGGGGACTAGCGGCACAGATACGCAGTATTTT. This gives the protein CASSFRGTSGTDTQYF.

The chain is built from TRBV21-1 and TRBJ2-1; TRBD1 is the table's D call, not checked against the DNA. TRBV21-1 is shown as a pseudogene. This CDR3 region has 16 residues. The CDR3 loop reads CASSKIRDSNYNEQFF. CDR3 bases: TGTGCCAGCAGCAAAATACGGGACAGCAACTACAATGAGCAGTTCTTC.

This clone appeared once. The rearrangement links TRBV6-5 to TRBJ1-2, with 8 positions matching TRBD1. CDR3 length: 16 amino acids. The germline V gene encodes CDR1 MNHEY and CDR2 SVGAGI. Germline trimming cut 2 bases from V and 5 bases from J; bases unmatched to any gene: 10. The chain's CDR3 is CASSYAQWTGPYGYTF. Here the CDR3 DNA reads TGTGCCAGCAGTTACGCACAATGGACAGGGCCTTATGGCTACACCTTC.

The chain couples TRBV6-5 to TRBJ1-1; D unresolved. Germline assignment: CDR1 MNHEY and CDR2 SVGAGI. CDR3 length: 12 residues. Between the trimmed V and J ends, which lost 2 bases and 7 bases, there was a span of 8 bases. CDR3 nucleotide sequence: TGTGCCAGCAGTTACGGAGGGATTGAAGCTTTCTTT. Amino acid sequence: CASSYGGIEAFF.

A few counts support this clone. The chain couples TRBV27 to TRBJ2-7, with TRBD2 matching over 9 bases. Unmatched junction bases numbered 3, after V lost 6 bases and J lost 0 bases. CDR1 and CDR2 from the germline V gene are MNHEY and SMNVEV (reference sequence). This CDR3 has 14 amino acids. The CDR3 reads CASRLAGASYEQYF. CDR3 nucleotide sequence: TGTGCCAGCAGACTAGCGGGCGCCTCCTACGAGCAGTACTTC.

The rearrangement joins TRBV4-1 to TRBJ2-5; D may be TRBD2 (6 bases). V dropped 0 bases and J dropped 9 bases, with 14 bases sitting between them. Germline CDR1 MGHRA, CDR2 YSYEKL. This CDR3 comprises 14 residues. CDR3 sequence reads: CASSQDLKGLAQYF. CDR3 coding DNA: TGCGCCAGCAGCCAAGATTTAAAGGGACTGGCCCAGTACTTC.

In its sample, this clone was seen once. In nucleotides, the CDR3 is TGTGCCAGCAGCAAAGAGTATGGGCGGGAGGACTCCTACAATGAGCAGTTCTTC. It yields the protein CASSKEYGREDSYNEQFF. V is TRBV21-1 and J is TRBJ2-1; the table assigns TRBD2, which was not confirmed against the DNA. TRBV21-1 is an annotated pseudogene. The CDR3 is 18 amino acids.

The chain has TRBV19 and TRBJ1-4, with TRBD1 as a possible D gene (6 bases). The CDR3 is 14 residues long. Germline V CDR1 and CDR2: LNHDA, SQIVND (reference sequence). V was shortened by 5 bases and J by 2 bases, with 9 bases between the two germline ends. The CDR3 DNA reads TGTGCCAGTAGTCAACAGGGCACTAATGAAAAACTGTTTTTT. It translates to CASSQQGTNEKLFF.

The rearrangement uses TRBV28 and TRBJ1-1, with D maybe TRBD1 (6 bases). Germline V gene lookup returns CDR1 MDHEN and CDR2 SYDVKM. Deletions cut 6 bases from V and 1 base from J, with 15 bases between. This CDR3 is built from 15 residues. CDR3 loop: CASRLNREPNTEAFF. The DNA of the CDR3 is TGTGCCAGCAGACTGAACAGGGAACCGAACACTGAAGCTTTCTTT.

The V and J genes are TRBV15 and TRBJ2-1; D unclear. V lost 4 bases and J lost 7, with 17 bases in between. Germline V lookup: CDR1 LNHNV, CDR2 YYDKDF (reference sequence). The CDR3 sequence is 15 residues long. The CDR3 loop reads CATSNWRRFKNEQFF. The DNA of the CDR3 is TGTGCCACCAGCAATTGGCGGCGGTTCAAGAATGAGCAGTTCTTC.

As to this clone: The same CDR3 also results from other DNA sequences found in this sample. The V call is TRBV12-3 or TRBV12-4, the J call TRBJ1-2; unclear D gene. Trimming took off 1 base at V and 4 bases at J, with 7 bases between the two ends. The CDR3 has 13 residues. The CDR3 DNA sequence: TGTGCCAGCAGTTTAGGACGGGGCTATGGCTACACCTTC. Encoded protein: CASSLGRGYGYTF.

V usage is TRBV3-1 (or the pseudogene TRBV3-2) and J usage is TRBJ1-2; TRBD1 might be the D (5 bases). The CDR3 spans 15 residues. Looked up from germline, CDR1 is LGHDT and CDR2 is YNNKEL (reference sequence). Trimming stripped 4 bases from V and 8 bases from J, with 20 bases between. CDR3 sequence reads: CASSLNGGGEGGYTF. In DNA, the CDR3 is TGTGCCAGCAGCCTAAATGGCGGGGGGGAGGGGGGCTACACCTTC.

The CDR3 sequence: CATSRDPSNTEAFF. As DNA, the CDR3 is TGTGCCACCAGCAGAGATCCCAGTAACACTGAAGCTTTCTTT. The J gene is TRBJ1-1, the V gene TRBV15; no reliable D call. With 0 bases removed from V and 2 bases from J, the gap between germline ends came to 7 bases. This CDR3 has 14 residues. Per germline, CDR1 LNHNV and CDR2 YYDKDF (reference sequence).

The V call is TRBV6-6, the J call TRBJ1-2; the match to TRBD1 covers 8 bases. This CDR3 is 14 amino acids long. V shed 7 bases and J 8 bases; nucleotides not matched to a gene: 12. Germline CDR1 MNHNY, CDR2 SVGAGI (reference sequence). The CDR3 here is CASTPAQGDIGYTF. The DNA of the CDR3 is TGTGCCAGCACCCCAGCACAGGGGGATATCGGCTACACCTTC.

This clone was recorded only once. V gene TRBV19 combines with J gene TRBJ1-5, with 10 bases matching TRBD1. This CDR3 comprises 17 residues. Germline V CDR1 and CDR2: LNHDA, SQIVND (reference sequence). Trimming took 5 bases from V and 0 from J; bases not matched to a gene: 7. The CDR3 DNA is TGTGCCAGTAGTTGGACAGGGGGTGTGCTTAGCAATCAGCCCCAGCATTTT. Translation gives CASSWTGGVLSNQPQHF.

The V gene is TRBV9, the J gene TRBJ1-5; 7 bases map to TRBD1. CDR1 is SGDLS, CDR2 YYNGEE, per germline. The CDR3 has 14 residues. J was trimmed by 6 bases and V by 3 bases; bases with no gene match: 6. The CDR3 bases are TGTGCCAGCAGCGATACAGGGGTGGGTCAGCCCCAGCATTTT. Translation gives CASSDTGVGQPQHF.

The V and J genes are TRBV10-2 and TRBJ1-1; 7 bases line up with TRBD1. Unmatched junction bases numbered 4, after V lost 10 bases and J lost 5 bases. The CDR3 is 11 residues long. Germline V gives CDR1 WSHSY, CDR2 SAAADI. The chain's CDR3 is CATMTGTEAFF. CDR3 sequence (DNA): TGCGCCACAATGACAGGGACTGAAGCTTTCTTT.